Described below is a single TCR beta chain sequence and its context. Per the original methods: Reference gene primer amplification gave nucleated cell count estimates. TCRdb's table, derived via immunoSEQ multiplex PCR, lists solely in-frame clones and lacks some. V, J and clone size derive from that table, while D and trimming were established from the DNA sequence. This table holds some 450,000 clones, around nine tenths found once. The record originates from a study of blood T cell repertoires in COVID-19. Looking at the study overall: Specimens from acute and convalescent COVID-19 originated in the United States, Italy and Spain. The analysed material was cDNA or gDNA that came from T cells, B-cell-depleted T cells, or PBMCs.

V was shortened by 5 bases and J by 3 bases, with 10 bases between the two germline ends. The CDR3 extends over 13 amino acids. Germline CDR1 SEHNR, CDR2 FQNEAQ (reference sequence). The Seattle patients, enrolled during active infection, were followed longitudinally. The source of this sequence is a man younger than 35 with COVID-19, enrolled during active disease. The sample consisted of peripheral blood. This sequence joins TRBV7-9 and TRBJ1-2; maybe TRBD1 (5 bases). The CDR3 DNA sequence: TGTGCCAGCAGCCTTGACAGTCACTATGGCTACACCTTC. Protein sequence: CASSLDSHYGYTF.